Shown below are 20 T cell receptor beta chains from a single sample sequenced in a study of shared clonotypes between healthy human individuals. Here immunoSEQ multiplex PCR was the method, and the copy in TCRdb shows in-frame clones only, minus some. The sample records 600,000 to 750,000 clones, 60% to 80% being singletons. The material sequenced was memory CD4+ T cells sorted from blood. Subset specified: CD45RA-negative fraction. Receptors were obtained from a woman in her twenties or thirties in good health.

This clone occurred once. This chain joins TRBV28 and TRBJ2-7; 8 nucleotides match TRBD1. Germline CDR1 reads MDHEN; CDR2 reads SYDVKM. Trimming took 2 bases from V and 3 from J; bases not matched to a gene: 9. The CDR3 spans 16 residues. CDR3 DNA sequence: TGTGCCAGCAGTTTAGGGGCCGGGACAGGTCTCTACGAGCAGTACTTC. Translated, it gives CASSLGAGTGLYEQYF.

This clone was observed a few times. V is TRBV25-1 and J is TRBJ1-5, with 7 positions matching TRBD1. Looked up from germline, CDR1 is MGHDK and CDR2 is SYGVNS. The CDR3 spans 17 residues. Trimming cost V 3 bases and J 4 bases; bases outside gene matches: 12. CDR3 region: CASSDSHLGTANQPQHF. The DNA of the CDR3 is TGTGCCAGCAGTGACTCCCACTTGGGGACAGCAAATCAGCCCCAGCATTTT.

Turning to this clone: The same CDR3 is also encoded by other DNA sequences in this sample. In DNA, the CDR3 is TGTGCCAGTAGGTTAGCGGGACAAGAGACCCAGTACTTC. Protein: CASRLAGQETQYF. The chain uses TRBV19 and TRBJ2-5; 8 nucleotides line up with TRBD2. With 6 bases clipped from V and 2 bases from J, the junction kept 2 bases outside the gene matches. The CDR3 has 13 amino acids. The germline CDR1 and CDR2 sequences are LNHDA and SQIVND (reference sequence). The full variable domain, with the rest looked up from reference TRBV19 and TRBJ2-5, is DGGITQSPKYLFRKEGQNVTLSCEQNLNHDAMYWYRQDPGQGLRLIYYSQIVNDFQKGDIAEGYSVSREKKESFPLTVTSAQKNPTAFYLCASRLAGQETQYFGPGTRLLVL.

The chain employs TRBV19 and TRBJ1-5; 7 bases align to TRBD1. This CDR3 comprises 15 residues. V was pared by 4 bases and J by 5 bases, with 8 bases of the junction left unmatched. The germline V gene has CDR1 LNHDA and CDR2 SQIVND (reference sequence). In DNA, the CDR3 is TGTGCCAGTAGTAGGGGCGGACAGGAGGATCAGCCCCAGCATTTT. This codes for CASSRGGQEDQPQHF.

A few counts support this clone. The V call is TRBV19, the J call TRBJ1-5; D gene unclear. The V end lost 4 bases, the J end lost 3 bases, and 4 bases lay between the germline ends. Per germline, CDR1 LNHDA and CDR2 SQIVND (reference sequence). The CDR3 extends over 12 amino acids. The CDR3 sequence is CASSRDNQPQHF. Written as DNA, the CDR3 is TGTGCCAGTAGTAGGGACAATCAGCCCCAGCATTTT.

The chain links TRBV28 to TRBJ1-2, with TRBD1 matching 12 bases. V shed 4 bases and J 7 bases; nucleotides not matched to a gene: 1. The germline V gene has CDR1 MDHEN and CDR2 SYDVKM. This CDR3 region has 13 residues. The CDR3 spells CASSWDRGLGYTF. For the CDR3, the DNA is TGTGCCAGCAGTTGGGACAGGGGGCTTGGCTACACCTTC.

The rearrangement joins TRBV14 to TRBJ2-1; no firm D call. The CDR3 extends over 14 amino acids. Germline CDR1 is SGHDN and CDR2 is FVKESK. Deletions cut 5 bases from V and 6 bases from J, with 14 bases between. This chain's CDR3 is CASSIISNANEQFF. The CDR3 region has the DNA TGTGCCAGCAGCATTATCTCCAATGCCAATGAGCAGTTCTTC. Full variable domain (missing parts from reference TRBV14 and TRBJ2-1): EAGVTQFPSHSVIEKGQTVTLRCDPISGHDNLYWYRRVMGKEIKFLLHFVKESKQDESGMPNNRFLAERTGGTYSTLKVQPAELEDSGVYFCASSIISNANEQFFGPGTRLTVL.

The chain links TRBV15 to TRBJ1-1; D is uncertain. Trimming took 0 bases from V and 2 from J, leaving 16 bases between them. This CDR3 contains 17 residues. Germline V lookup: CDR1 LNHNV, CDR2 YYDKDF (reference sequence). The CDR3 loop is CATSRDPRGGKNTEAFF. Here the CDR3 DNA reads TGTGCCACCAGCAGAGATCCAAGAGGAGGGAAAAACACTGAAGCTTTCTTT.

This clone was observed a handful of times. The rearrangement joins TRBV6-1 to TRBJ1-4; 8 bases map to TRBD1. The CDR3 length is 14 residues. Unmatched junction bases numbered 4, after V lost 5 bases and J lost 5 bases. Germline V gene sequence: CDR1 MNHNS, CDR2 SASEGT. The DNA for the CDR3 is TGTGCCAGCAGTACAGGGGGAAAGAATGAAAAACTGTTTTTT. This gives the protein CASSTGGKNEKLFF.

This clone was seen ten or more times. The chain employs TRBV5-4 and TRBJ1-2; tentatively, D is TRBD1 (5 bases). This CDR3 has 15 amino acids. Looked up from germline, CDR1 is SGHNT and CDR2 is YYREEE (reference sequence). Trimming stripped 1 base from V and 2 bases from J, with 12 bases between. CDR3 sequence: CASSLQGTLNYGYTF. The CDR3 region has the DNA TGTGCCAGCAGCTTGCAGGGTACTCTCAACTATGGCTACACCTTC.

This clone was picked up a small number of times. This rearrangement joins TRBV27 to TRBJ2-5, with 7 bases fitting TRBD2. The CDR3 is 13 residues long. CDR1 is MNHEY, CDR2 SMNVEV, per germline (reference sequence). V lost 7 bases, J lost 3 bases, and 5 bases stayed unmatched. Written as DNA, the CDR3 is TGTGCCAGCATTCCGGCGGGAGAAGAGACCCAGTACTTC. It encodes CASIPAGEETQYF.

The rearrangement uses TRBV7-2 and TRBJ2-5, with 8 bases matching TRBD2. The CDR3 runs to 16 residues. Trimming at V came to 3 bases and at J to 5 bases, leaving 11 bases not matched to a gene. Germline V gives CDR1 SGHTA, CDR2 FQGNSA. The chain's CDR3 is CASSFSPAGGGETQYF. The CDR3 nucleotides are TGTGCCAGCAGCTTTTCCCCTGCGGGAGGAGGCGAGACCCAGTACTTC.

V and J are TRBV28 and TRBJ1-4; possible D gene TRBD1, 5 bases. Germline values: CDR1 MDHEN, CDR2 SYDVKM. V lost 1 base to trimming and J lost 10 bases, with 16 bases between them. The length of the CDR3 is 15 residues. The CDR3 region is CASSLSEGRRGKLFF. CDR3 bases: TGTGCCAGCAGTTTATCGGAGGGGCGTAGAGGAAAACTGTTTTTT.

This clone is a singleton in its sample. V and J are TRBV28 and TRBJ2-7; TRBD2 matches at 8 bases. From germline, CDR1 is MDHEN and CDR2 SYDVKM. The CDR3 loop spans 15 amino acids. J gave up 7 bases and V 7 bases, and 15 bases lay outside the gene matches. CDR3 region: CASTPPGTRGREQYF. CDR3 DNA: TGTGCCAGCACCCCCCCCGGGACTAGGGGCCGAGAGCAGTACTTC.

The chain couples TRBV25-1 to TRBJ2-1; 8 bases are shared with TRBD1. Germline V gene data show CDR1 as MGHDK and CDR2 as SYGVNS. CDR3 length equals 16 residues. The J segment lost 4 bases and the V segment lost 2 bases, leaving 7 bases of the junction unmatched. The CDR3 protein is CASSEGLGQGYNEQFF. CDR3 coding DNA: TGTGCCAGCAGTGAAGGTCTCGGACAGGGATACAATGAGCAGTTCTTC. Full variable domain (rest looked up from reference TRBV25-1 and TRBJ2-1): EADIYQTPRYLVIGTGKKITLECSQTMGHDKMYWYQQDPGMELHLIHYSYGVNSTEKGDLSSESTVSRIRTEHFPLTLESARPSHTSQYLCASSEGLGQGYNEQFFGPGTRLTVL.

V usage is TRBV27 and J usage is TRBJ2-7, with 9 bases lining up with TRBD1. Germline CDR1 and CDR2: MNHEY and SMNVEV (reference sequence). Trimming at V came to 3 bases and at J to 3 bases, leaving 9 bases not matched to a gene. CDR3 length equals 16 residues. For the CDR3, the DNA is TGTGCCAGCAGTTTTGAGATTCTGGGACAGGGCTACGAGCAGTACTTC. It encodes CASSFEILGQGYEQYF.

The gene calls are TRBV30 and TRBJ2-7; D gene uncertain. The V gene's germline CDR1 is GTSNPN and CDR2 SVGIG (reference sequence). Trimming cost V 2 bases and J 3 bases, with 11 bases left between them. This CDR3 region has 13 residues. The CDR3 DNA sequence: TGTGCCTGGAGTAAGGGCGCGAACTACGAGCAGTACTTC. Protein sequence: CAWSKGANYEQYF.

The chain carries TRBV10-1 and TRBJ2-3, with 9 bases aligning to TRBD1. Unmatched junction bases numbered 4, after V lost 8 bases and J lost 4 bases. The CDR3 has 13 residues. Germline V CDR1 and CDR2: WNHNN, SYGVQD (reference sequence). The chain's CDR3 is CASGGQGSDTQYF. CDR3 bases: TGCGCCAGCGGGGGACAGGGTTCAGATACGCAGTATTTT.

The chain couples TRBV5-4 to TRBJ2-3; D is unresolved. The CDR3 has 15 residues. Per the germline V gene, CDR1 is SGHNT and CDR2 is YYREEE (reference sequence). Trimming removed 0 bases from V and 0 bases from J, with 8 bases in between. DNA for the CDR3: TGTGCCAGCAGCTTGGAGTGGGGAAGCACAGATACGCAGTATTTT. Its protein product is CASSLEWGSTDTQYF.

CDR3 DNA: TGTGCCAGTAGTACACAAACAGGGGGCTGGCAAGAGACCCAGTACTTC. As protein: CASSTQTGGWQETQYF. The chain joins TRBV19 to TRBJ2-5; TRBD1 matches at 9 bases. CDR3 size: 16 residues. Trimming removed 4 bases from V and 2 bases from J; junction bases left unmatched: 8. Per germline, CDR1 LNHDA and CDR2 SQIVND (reference sequence).